This TCR beta chain derives from a study of CD8+ T cells in alopecia areata. The treatment here: oral pan-JAK inhibitor, 5-10 mg twice daily. Lesional scalp punch biopsies and peripheral blood were collected from alopecia areata patients. Between the trimmed V and J ends, which lost 2 bases and 4 bases, there was a span of 8 bases. CDR3 size: 13 residues. The germline gives CDR1 MNHEY, CDR2 SVGAGI. In each case, RNA was isolated and then reverse transcribed into cDNA as the sequencing template. Libraries were prepared by immunoSEQ multiplex PCR; TCRdb keeps only in-frame clonotypes and omits some of them. This table holds about 110,000 clones, about 60% found once.

This TCR derives from a human donor with alopecia areata. J is TRBJ1-2 and V is TRBV6-5; D is perhaps TRBD1 (5 bases). The sample in question was CD8+ T cells sorted from blood, obtained at week 24, from a patient treated with tofacitinib. The CDR3 nucleotides read TGTGCCAGCAGTTACGGGGGGGGCTATGGCTACACCTTC. This encodes CASSYGGGYGYTF.